The clone carrying this T cell receptor (beta chain) was seen at least ten times. Its specificity is unknown. TCRdb reprocessed the RT-PCR reads via MiXCR and lists one record per CDR3 protein. The data hold roughly 160,000 distinct CDR3 sequences, with roughly a tenth observed a single time. The record originates from a study of response to subunit inactivated influenza vaccine. The CDR3 spans 15 residues. The ends were cut back, 0 bases at V and 5 bases at J, with 11 bases in the middle. In germline, CDR1 is SNHLY, CDR2 FYNNEI. Study findings and constraints: Authors suggested that a seasonal influenza vaccination recruits few new T cells each time.

This chain connects TRBV2 to TRBJ1-5; no reliable D call. This sample comprised non-naive T cells sorted from PBMCs, obtained more than 35 days after vaccination. The clonotype comes from a man in his fifties or sixties who received an inactivated influenza vaccine. The chain's CDR3 is CASSEAGPLYQPQHF. CDR3 nucleotides: TGTGCCAGCAGTGAAGCAGGCCCTCTTTATCAGCCCCAGCATTTT.